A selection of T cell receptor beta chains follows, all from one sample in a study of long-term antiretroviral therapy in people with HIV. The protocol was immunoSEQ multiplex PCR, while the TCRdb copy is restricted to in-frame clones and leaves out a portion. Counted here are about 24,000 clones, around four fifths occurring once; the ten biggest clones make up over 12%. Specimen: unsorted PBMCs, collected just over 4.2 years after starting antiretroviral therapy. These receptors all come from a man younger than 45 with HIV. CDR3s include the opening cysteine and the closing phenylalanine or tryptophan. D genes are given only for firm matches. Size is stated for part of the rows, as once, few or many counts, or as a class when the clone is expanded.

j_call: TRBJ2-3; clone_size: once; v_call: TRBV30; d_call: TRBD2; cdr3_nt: TGTGCCTGGAGTGGACTAGCGGGGGACCCACTTAAATTCACAGATACGCAGTATTTT; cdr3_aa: CAWSGLAGDPLKFTDTQYF
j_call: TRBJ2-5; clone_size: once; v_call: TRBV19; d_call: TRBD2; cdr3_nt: TGTGCCAGTAGTCCCAGCGTCGGGGGGGAGACCCAGTACTTC; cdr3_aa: CASSPSVGGETQYF
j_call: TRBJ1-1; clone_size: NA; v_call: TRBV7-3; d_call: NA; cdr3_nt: TGTGCCAGCAGCCAACAGCCGAACACTGAAGCTTTCTTT; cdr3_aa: CASSQQPNTEAFF
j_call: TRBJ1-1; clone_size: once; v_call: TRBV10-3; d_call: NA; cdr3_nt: TGTGCCATCAGCGAGGATTACTCCGGGGCTACTGAAGCTTTCTTT; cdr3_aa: CAISEDYSGATEAFF
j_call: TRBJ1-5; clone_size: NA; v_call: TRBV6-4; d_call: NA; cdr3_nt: TGTGCCAGCAGTGCCTCTCTTTGGGGAGGGGTCAATCAGCCCCAGCATTTT; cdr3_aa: CASSASLWGGVNQPQHF
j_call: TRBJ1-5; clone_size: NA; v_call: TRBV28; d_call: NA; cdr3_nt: TGTGCCAGCAGTCTTAAGCATCAGCCCCAGCATTTT; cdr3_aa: CASSLKHQPQHF
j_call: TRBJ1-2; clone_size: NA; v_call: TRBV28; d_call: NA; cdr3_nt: TGTGCCAGCAGTTTGGGAGGGAGGGGTAACTATGGCTACACCTTC; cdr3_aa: CASSLGGRGNYGYTF
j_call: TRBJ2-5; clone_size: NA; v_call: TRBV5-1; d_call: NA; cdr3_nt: TGCGCCAGCAGCTTGGGACAGATTCCTCAAGAGACCCAGTACTTC; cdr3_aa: CASSLGQIPQETQYF
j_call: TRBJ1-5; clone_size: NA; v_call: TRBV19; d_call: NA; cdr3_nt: TGTGCCAGTATTTACAGGGTCGGTCAGCCCCAGCATTTT; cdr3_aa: CASIYRVGQPQHF
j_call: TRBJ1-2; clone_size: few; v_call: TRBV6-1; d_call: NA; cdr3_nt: TGTGCCAGCTCCGACCCTCGCGGCTACACCTTC; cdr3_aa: CASSDPRGYTF
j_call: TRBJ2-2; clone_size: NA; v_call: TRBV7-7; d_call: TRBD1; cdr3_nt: TGTGCTAGCGGGCGGACAGGGGAAGCCGGGGAGCTGTTTTTT; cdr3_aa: CASGRTGEAGELFF
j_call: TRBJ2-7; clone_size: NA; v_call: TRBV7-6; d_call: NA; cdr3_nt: TGTGCCAGCAGCTTAGGCACCTACTACGAGCAGTACTTC; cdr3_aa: CASSLGTYYEQYF
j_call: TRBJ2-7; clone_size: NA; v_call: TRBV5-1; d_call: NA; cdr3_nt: TGCGCCAGCAGCTTAACGGGGACCCTCTCCTACGAGCAGTACTTC; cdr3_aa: CASSLTGTLSYEQYF
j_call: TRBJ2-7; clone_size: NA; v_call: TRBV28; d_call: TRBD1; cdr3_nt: TGTGCCAGCAGCCCTGCCACCGAGACAGGGAAGGCCTACGAGCAGTACTTC; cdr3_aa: CASSPATETGKAYEQYF
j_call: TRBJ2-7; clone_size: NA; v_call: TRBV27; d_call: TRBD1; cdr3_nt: TGTGCCAGCAGTTTCGGACAGGCCTACGAGCAGTACTTC; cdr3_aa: CASSFGQAYEQYF
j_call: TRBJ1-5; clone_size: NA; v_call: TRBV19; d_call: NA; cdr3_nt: TGTGCCAGTAGGGCAGGGGAGAAGGGGTTCAATCAGCCCCAGCATTTT; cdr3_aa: CASRAGEKGFNQPQHF
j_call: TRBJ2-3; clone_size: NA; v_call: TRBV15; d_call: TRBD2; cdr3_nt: TGTGCCACCAGCCTAGCGGGAGGCAGCACAGATACGCAGTATTTT; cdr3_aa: CATSLAGGSTDTQYF
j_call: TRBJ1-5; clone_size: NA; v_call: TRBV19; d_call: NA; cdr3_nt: TGTGCCAGTAGTATCCGTACTCGGGGCCGGGGGCCCCAGCATTTT; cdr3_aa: CASSIRTRGRGPQHF